This T cell receptor beta chain was captured in a study of blood T cell repertoires in COVID-19. Study context: Spain, Italy and the United States supplied samples that represented acute and convalescent COVID-19.

This table comes from immunoSEQ multiplex PCR, and its TCRdb copy is limited to in-frame clones, with some not included. The sample records 200,000 to 250,000 clones, about four fifths being singletons. Germline CDR1 MNHEY, CDR2 SVGAGI. V was clipped by 7 bases and J by 8 bases; unmatched bases: 7. CDR3 length: 14 amino acids. The source material was PBMCs or T cells enriched from blood (not recorded which). The rearrangement links TRBV6-5 to TRBJ1-4; TRBD1 matches at 10 bases. This clonotype was obtained from a man aged 55 to 70 who had recovered from COVID-19. Here the CDR3 DNA reads TGTGCCAGCACCACTGGACAGGGGGGGGAAAAACTGTTTTTT. It codes for CASTTGQGGEKLFF.